This is a list of T cell receptor beta chains from one sample in a study of T-cell memory formation after mild COVID-19. TCRdb reprocessed the 5' RACE reads with MiXCR, giving one entry per CDR3 protein. The sample lists some 130,000 distinct CDR3 sequences, 5% to 6.5% seen once, with around 2% in the top ten. Material for sequencing was PBMCs or a T cell subset sorted from them (not recorded which). All receptors derive from an adult woman who had mild COVID-19 (a few samples of this study predate the infection). Cell type and time point are not known. Both conserved end residues are part of each CDR3. D genes are given only for firm matches. Some rows mark clone size as missing; the rest say once, few, many or name a class of expanded clone.

V gene: TRBV10-3
D gene: NA
clone size: few
J gene: TRBJ2-7
CDR3 DNA: TGTGCCATTTCCCAGGGCCCCTACGAGCAGTACTTC
CDR3 protein: CAISQGPYEQYF

V gene: TRBV7-2
D gene: TRBD2
clone size: few
J gene: TRBJ2-5
CDR3 DNA: TGTGCCAGCAGCTTAGGCGGGAGAAGGGAGACCCAGTACTTC
CDR3 protein: CASSLGGRRETQYF

V gene: TRBV5-6
D gene: NA
clone size: many
J gene: TRBJ2-7
CDR3 DNA: TGTGCCAGCAGCTTGGATGCAGGGGACGAGCAGTACTTC
CDR3 protein: CASSLDAGDEQYF

V gene: TRBV4-2
D gene: NA
clone size: NA
J gene: TRBJ2-3
CDR3 DNA: TGTGCCAGCAGCCAATCGTTAAGCGGGCCAGATACGCAGTATTTT
CDR3 protein: CASSQSLSGPDTQYF

V gene: TRBV7-2
D gene: TRBD1
clone size: NA
J gene: TRBJ1-2
CDR3 DNA: TGTGCCAGCAGCCGGAACCGACAGGGCCGGAACTATGGCTACACCTTC
CDR3 protein: CASSRNRQGRNYGYTF

V gene: TRBV24-1
D gene: TRBD2
clone size: NA
J gene: TRBJ2-1
CDR3 DNA: TGTGCCACCAGTGACTCCCCTAGCGGGGGGTACAATGAGCAGTTCTTC
CDR3 protein: CATSDSPSGGYNEQFF

V gene: TRBV25-1
D gene: NA
clone size: many
J gene: TRBJ1-5
CDR3 DNA: TGTGCCAGCAGTGTGTCCGGGGGCAATCAGCCCCAGCATTTT
CDR3 protein: CASSVSGGNQPQHF

V gene: TRBV5-4
D gene: TRBD1
clone size: NA
J gene: TRBJ1-4
CDR3 DNA: TGTGCCAGCAGCCGACAGGGCCGTAATGAAAAACTGTTTTTT
CDR3 protein: CASSRQGRNEKLFF

V gene: TRBV24-1
D gene: TRBD1
clone size: many
J gene: TRBJ1-4
CDR3 DNA: TGTGCCACCAGTGATCCGACCCCGACAGGGGGAAATGAAAAACTGTTTTTT
CDR3 protein: CATSDPTPTGGNEKLFF

V gene: TRBV5-1
D gene: NA
clone size: many
J gene: TRBJ1-5
CDR3 DNA: TGCGCCAGCAGCTTGGGGGGGCTAATCGATCAGCCCCAGCATTTT
CDR3 protein: CASSLGGLIDQPQHF

V gene: TRBV24-1
D gene: TRBD1
clone size: few
J gene: TRBJ1-1
CDR3 DNA: TGTGCCACCAGTGACCAGGACAGGTCCTCAGCTTTCTTT
CDR3 protein: CATSDQDRSSAFF

V gene: TRBV30
D gene: NA
clone size: few
J gene: TRBJ1-6
CDR3 DNA: TGTGCCTGGAGTGGGCAGGGAAATTCACCCCTCCACTTT
CDR3 protein: CAWSGQGNSPLHF

V gene: TRBV4-2
D gene: TRBD1
clone size: NA
J gene: TRBJ1-3
CDR3 DNA: TGTGCCAGCAGCCAAGACAGCCAGGGGGCGAGGGGAAACACCATATATTTT
CDR3 protein: CASSQDSQGARGNTIYF

V gene: TRBV29-1
D gene: NA
clone size: NA
J gene: TRBJ1-5
CDR3 DNA: TGCAGCGTTAAGGGAGGGGGCAATCAGCCCCAGCATTTT
CDR3 protein: CSVKGGGNQPQHF

V gene: TRBV20-1
D gene: TRBD2
clone size: many
J gene: TRBJ2-7
CDR3 DNA: TGCAGTGCTTACGCTAGCGGGGGGGTGTACTTC
CDR3 protein: CSAYASGGVYF

V gene: TRBV27
D gene: NA
clone size: many
J gene: TRBJ2-3
CDR3 DNA: TGTGCCTCATCCGTTACGGGGTTTTTAGATACGCAGTATTTT
CDR3 protein: CASSVTGFLDTQYF

V gene: TRBV5-1
D gene: NA
clone size: many
J gene: TRBJ2-2
CDR3 DNA: TGCGCCAGCAGCTACCACAGGGACACCGGGGAGCTGTTTTTT
CDR3 protein: CASSYHRDTGELFF

V gene: TRBV7-2
D gene: NA
clone size: many
J gene: TRBJ2-1
CDR3 DNA: TGTGCCAGCAGCCGGGATCTCATAGACTACAATGAGCAGTTCTTC
CDR3 protein: CASSRDLIDYNEQFF

V gene: TRBV20-1
D gene: NA
clone size: few
J gene: TRBJ2-3
CDR3 DNA: TGCAGTGGGGGTCTCAGGAGCACAGATACGCAGTATTTT
CDR3 protein: CSGGLRSTDTQYF

V gene: TRBV29-1
D gene: NA
clone size: few
J gene: TRBJ1-1
CDR3 DNA: TGCAGCGTGGCTGGACGGATGAACACTGAAGCTTTCTTT
CDR3 protein: CSVAGRMNTEAFF